One sample yielded the 24 T cell receptor beta chains listed below, sequenced in a study of T cell responses to AZD1222 COVID-19 vaccine. Profiling relied on immunoSEQ multiplex PCR, and the TCRdb table lists in-frame clones only, not all of them. The profile shows approximately 150,000 clones, roughly 88% of them singletons. Source: peripheral blood, taken 28 days after the second AZD1222 dose. The receptor set was obtained from an adult who received the AZD1222 COVID-19 vaccine.

As for this clone: The sample carries other DNA sequences with the same CDR3. The V gene is TRBV6-1, the J gene TRBJ2-5, with D possibly called TRBD1 or TRBD2 (6 bases each). Germline V CDR1 and CDR2: MNHNS, SASEGT. CDR3 length: 14 residues. With 2 bases removed from V and 4 bases from J, the gap between germline ends came to 11 bases. CDR3 in DNA: TGTGCCAGCAGTGAACCAGGAGGGGGAGAGACCCAGTACTTC. Encoded protein: CASSEPGGGETQYF.

The gene calls are TRBV10-3 and TRBJ2-1; D not resolved. This CDR3 has 13 amino acids. The ends were cut back, 8 bases at V and 5 bases at J, with 13 bases in the middle. CDR1 is ENHRY, CDR2 SYGVKD, per germline. The CDR3 reads CAIGSVAHNEQFF. The CDR3 region has the DNA TGTGCCATCGGTTCAGTTGCCCACAATGAGCAGTTCTTC.

V usage is TRBV5-8 and J usage is TRBJ1-2; D is perhaps TRBD1 (5 bases). V was trimmed by 4 bases and J by 4 bases, leaving 14 bases between them. Germline V gives CDR1 SGHTS, CDR2 YDEGEE. The CDR3 has 14 amino acids. CDR3 DNA: TGTGCCAGCAGCCTGGGACGGTTCTCCTATGGCTACACCTTC. Protein: CASSLGRFSYGYTF. Full variable domain (missing parts from reference TRBV5-8 and TRBJ1-2): EAGVTQSPTHLIKTRGQQATLRCSPISGHTSVYWYQQALGLGLQFLLWYDEGEERNRGNFPPRFSGRQFPNYSSELNVNALELEDSALYLCASSLGRFSYGYTFGSGTRLTVV.

Details on this clone: Within the sample, other DNA sequences also encode this same CDR3. The chain joins TRBV9 to TRBJ2-2; D is undetermined. Per the germline V gene, CDR1 is SGDLS and CDR2 is YYNGEE. The CDR3 has 14 residues. The V end was cut by 0 bases, the J end by 2 bases, with 5 bases between. The CDR3 DNA is TGTGCCAGCAGCGTAGCTGTAAACACCGGGGAGCTGTTTTTT. This sequence encodes CASSVAVNTGELFF.

V usage is TRBV27 and J usage is TRBJ2-1; the match to TRBD2 covers 7 bases. Germline V gives CDR1 MNHEY, CDR2 SMNVEV (reference sequence). V lost 8 bases to trimming and J lost 2 bases; unmatched junction nucleotides: 6. This CDR3 comprises 14 residues. CDR3 amino acids: CASGGDGTYNEQFF. The CDR3 nucleotides are TGTGCCAGCGGGGGGGATGGAACCTACAATGAGCAGTTCTTC.

V usage is TRBV5-1 and J usage is TRBJ1-4; D not certain. Germline V gene data show CDR1 as SGHRS and CDR2 as YFSETQ. The ends were cut back, 9 bases at V and 2 bases at J, with 14 bases in the middle. The CDR3 consists of 14 residues. The CDR3 reads CATRTSSTNEKLFF. In DNA, the CDR3 is TGCGCCACACGGACCAGCTCCACTAATGAAAAACTGTTTTTT.

This chain uses TRBV6-5 with TRBJ2-7; D uncertain. V lost 2 bases and J lost 1, with 15 bases in between. Germline lookup yields CDR1 MNHEY and CDR2 SVGAGI. The CDR3 extends over 16 amino acids. CDR3 sequence (DNA): TGTGCCAGCAGTTACAGATCAGGCCCGGGTTCCTACGAGCAGTACTTC. It translates to CASSYRSGPGSYEQYF.

This clone showed up just once. The rearrangement uses TRBV14 and TRBJ1-3, with D unclear. The CDR3 contains 16 residues. Germline values: CDR1 SGHDN, CDR2 FVKESK. The V end lost 0 bases, the J end lost 5 bases, and 14 bases lay between the germline ends. This CDR3 is CASSQDLPGLRNTIYF. Here the CDR3 DNA reads TGTGCCAGCAGCCAAGATCTGCCAGGTCTAAGAAACACCATATATTTT.

The chain combines TRBV12-3 or TRBV12-4 with TRBJ1-2, with TRBD1 matching over 8 bases. There are 12 residues in the CDR3. V shed 6 bases and J 5 bases; nucleotides not matched to a gene: 2. CDR3 sequence: CASRQGVYGYTF. The DNA of the CDR3 is TGTGCCAGCAGACAGGGGGTTTATGGCTACACCTTC.

This chain joins TRBV10-3 and TRBJ2-3; maybe TRBD2 (6 bases). With 0 bases removed from V and 0 bases from J, the gap between germline ends came to 7 bases. Germline assignment: CDR1 ENHRY and CDR2 SYGVKD. This CDR3 region has 15 residues. Here the CDR3 DNA reads TGTGCCATCAGTGAGTCTCGGGGGAGCACAGATACGCAGTATTTT. It is translated as CAISESRGSTDTQYF.

This chain joins TRBV28 and TRBJ2-3, with a tentative D call TRBD2 (5 bases). CDR1 is MDHEN, CDR2 SYDVKM, per germline. Trimming pared 3 bases from V and 0 bases from J, leaving 13 bases between. The CDR3 runs 16 residues. The CDR3 region is CASSFVPRGSTDTQYF. The CDR3 region has the DNA TGTGCCAGCAGTTTTGTCCCTAGAGGGAGCACAGATACGCAGTATTTT.

The rearrangement uses TRBV18 and TRBJ2-1, with 11 bases fitting TRBD2. Unmatched junction bases numbered 7, after V lost 3 bases and J lost 0 bases. CDR1 KGHSH and CDR2 LQKENI come from the germline V gene. This CDR3 contains 18 residues. CDR3: CASSPTSGAGTSYNEQFF. In DNA, the CDR3 is TGTGCCAGCTCACCGACTAGCGGGGCCGGAACCTCCTACAATGAGCAGTTCTTC. The whole variable domain, filled in from reference TRBV18 and TRBJ2-1, reads NAGVMQNPRHLVRRRGQEARLRCSPMKGHSHVYWYRQLPEEGLKFMVYLQKENIIDESGMPKERFSAEFPKEGPSILRIQQVVRGDSAAYFCASSPTSGAGTSYNEQFFGPGTRLTVL.

The chain links TRBV30 to TRBJ1-2; D is perhaps TRBD1 (6 bases). Trimming shortened V by 5 bases and J by 4 bases, and 11 bases separated the two germline ends. The CDR3 sequence is 12 residues long. The V gene's germline CDR1 is GTSNPN and CDR2 SVGIG (reference sequence). Here the CDR3 DNA reads TGTGCCTGGCAAGGGGGGACCTATGGCTACACCTTC. The encoded protein is CAWQGGTYGYTF.

V gene TRBV7-2 combines with J gene TRBJ2-5; 11 bases are a match to TRBD2. Per germline, CDR1 SGHTA and CDR2 FQGNSA. There are 18 residues in the CDR3. Losses at the gene ends were 0 bases for V and 2 bases for J; bases not matched to a gene: 8. The DNA for the CDR3 is TGTGCCAGCAGCTTAGCTCGGCTAGCGGGGGGCCTACAAGAGACCCAGTACTTC. Translation gives CASSLARLAGGLQETQYF.

The V gene is TRBV10-3, the J gene TRBJ1-5, with a possible D match to TRBD1 (6 bases). The CDR3 runs 12 residues. Germline V gene lookup returns CDR1 ENHRY and CDR2 SYGVKD. V lost 7 bases, J lost 8 bases, and 12 bases lay in between. The CDR3 spells CAIKGDREPQHF. CDR3 nucleotide sequence: TGTGCCATCAAGGGGGACCGAGAGCCCCAGCATTTT.

This rearrangement joins TRBV19 to TRBJ1-5; TRBD1 might be the D (5 bases). The germline CDR1 and CDR2 sequences are LNHDA and SQIVND (reference sequence). The V end lost 4 bases, the J end lost 6 bases, and 19 bases lay between the germline ends. This CDR3 has 16 residues. The CDR3 sequence is CASSTTYQGGSQPQHF. CDR3 nucleotide sequence: TGTGCCAGTAGTACCACGTACCAGGGAGGAAGTCAGCCCCAGCATTTT.

The rearrangement joins TRBV19 to TRBJ1-6, with D possibly being TRBD1 (6 bases). V dropped 5 bases and J dropped 6 bases, with 11 bases sitting between them. CDR1 and CDR2 from the germline V gene are LNHDA and SQIVND (reference sequence). The CDR3 contains 14 residues. Written as DNA, the CDR3 is TGTGCCAGTAGTGGTGGGACAACTAATTCACCCCTCCACTTT. Protein: CASSGGTTNSPLHF.

This clone was picked up one time. This chain links TRBV18 with TRBJ1-5; 7 bases are shared with TRBD1. V lost 4 bases, J lost 7 bases, and 10 bases stayed unmatched. Germline CDR1 reads KGHSH; CDR2 reads LQKENI. The CDR3 has 15 amino acids. This CDR3 reads CASSLGTGAQQPQHF. The CDR3 bases are TGTGCCAGCTCACTTGGCACAGGGGCTCAGCAGCCCCAGCATTTT.

The chain joins TRBV4-1 to TRBJ1-3; D is unresolved. CDR1 MGHRA and CDR2 YSYEKL come from the germline V gene. The germline V and J ends were trimmed by 0 bases and 0 bases, with 6 bases remaining between them. This CDR3 region has 15 residues. The CDR3 DNA follows: TGCGCCAGCAGCCAAGATGCGCCCTCTGGAAACACCATATATTTT. It codes for CASSQDAPSGNTIYF.

J is TRBJ1-3 and V is TRBV11-2, with D perhaps TRBD1 (5 bases). The V end was cut by 3 bases, the J end by 4 bases, with 13 bases between. The germline V gene has CDR1 SGHAT and CDR2 FQNNGV. This CDR3 is built from 15 residues. CDR3: CASSLVRGSGNTIYF. CDR3 nucleotides: TGTGCCAGCAGCTTGGTCCGGGGCTCAGGAAACACCATATATTTT.

The chain links TRBV7-2 to TRBJ2-1, with D possibly being TRBD2 (6 bases). V dropped 5 bases and J dropped 1 base, with 12 bases sitting between them. Germline lookup yields CDR1 SGHTA and CDR2 FQGNSA. The CDR3 totals 15 residues. CDR3 coding DNA: TGTGCCAGCAGCCCCCAGGGAGGATCCTACAATGAGCAGTTCTTC. It translates to CASSPQGGSYNEQFF.

This CDR3 is CASSAESGNSPLHF. The CDR3 DNA reads as TGTGCCAGCAGTGCGGAGTCAGGGAATTCACCCCTCCACTTT. The chain uses TRBV2 and TRBJ1-6, with TRBD1 as a possible D gene (5 bases). V was pared by 4 bases and J by 7 bases, with 11 bases between. There are 14 residues in the CDR3. The V gene's germline CDR1 is SNHLY and CDR2 FYNNEI.

Notes on this clone: The sample holds other DNA sequences that translate to the same CDR3. V gene TRBV6-5 combines with J gene TRBJ2-7; TRBD1 aligns across 11 bases. V lost 6 bases to trimming and J lost 2 bases; unmatched junction nucleotides: 6. The CDR3 covers 15 residues. Germline CDR1 reads MNHEY; CDR2 reads SVGAGI. In nucleotides, the CDR3 is TGTGCCAGCAGCTACCGGGACAGGGGGGCCTACGAGCAGTACTTC. Residues: CASSYRDRGAYEQYF.

The chain uses TRBV18 and TRBJ2-2, with D hard to call. The CDR3 sequence is 14 residues long. V dropped 3 bases and J dropped 5 bases, with 10 bases sitting between them. Germline V gene sequence: CDR1 KGHSH, CDR2 LQKENI. CDR3 sequence reads: CASSPRSETGELFF. CDR3 DNA: TGTGCCAGCTCACCCAGATCGGAGACCGGGGAGCTGTTTTTT. Based on the CDR3 plus reference TRBV18 and TRBJ2-2, the full variable domain is NAGVMQNPRHLVRRRGQEARLRCSPMKGHSHVYWYRQLPEEGLKFMVYLQKENIIDESGMPKERFSAEFPKEGPSILRIQQVVRGDSAAYFCASSPRSETGELFFGEGSRLTVL.